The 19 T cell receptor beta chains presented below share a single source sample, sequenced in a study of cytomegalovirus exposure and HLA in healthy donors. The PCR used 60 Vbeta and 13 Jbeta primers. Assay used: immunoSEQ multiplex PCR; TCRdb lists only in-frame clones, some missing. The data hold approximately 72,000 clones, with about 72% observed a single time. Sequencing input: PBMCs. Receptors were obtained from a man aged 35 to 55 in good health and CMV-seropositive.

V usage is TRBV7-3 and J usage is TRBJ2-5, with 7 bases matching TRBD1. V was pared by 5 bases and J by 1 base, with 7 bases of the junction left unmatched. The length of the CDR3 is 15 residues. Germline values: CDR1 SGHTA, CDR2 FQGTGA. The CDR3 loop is CASSPRGQAQETQYF. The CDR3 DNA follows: TGTGCCAGCAGCCCCCGCGGACAGGCCCAAGAGACCCAGTACTTC.

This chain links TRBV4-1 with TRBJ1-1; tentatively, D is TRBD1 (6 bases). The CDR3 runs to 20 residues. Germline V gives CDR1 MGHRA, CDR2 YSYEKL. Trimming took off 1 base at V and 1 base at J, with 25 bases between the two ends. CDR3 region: CASSQVEQGTGRYGNTEAFF. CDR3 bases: TGCGCCAGCAGCCAAGTAGAACAGGGAACGGGGCGGTATGGGAACACTGAAGCTTTCTTT.

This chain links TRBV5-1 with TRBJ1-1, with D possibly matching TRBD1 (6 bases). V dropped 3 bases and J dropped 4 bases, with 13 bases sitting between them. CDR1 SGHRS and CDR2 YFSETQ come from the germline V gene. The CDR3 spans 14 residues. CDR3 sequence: CASSSYRVGTEAFF. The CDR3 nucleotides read TGCGCCAGCAGCTCGTACAGGGTGGGCACTGAAGCTTTCTTT.

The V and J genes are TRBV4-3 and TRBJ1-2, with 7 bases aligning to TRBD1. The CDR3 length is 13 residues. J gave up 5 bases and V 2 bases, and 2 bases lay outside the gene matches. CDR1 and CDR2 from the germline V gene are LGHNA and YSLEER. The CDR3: CASSQRTGYGYTF. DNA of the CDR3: TGCGCCAGCAGCCAACGGACAGGTTATGGCTACACCTTC.

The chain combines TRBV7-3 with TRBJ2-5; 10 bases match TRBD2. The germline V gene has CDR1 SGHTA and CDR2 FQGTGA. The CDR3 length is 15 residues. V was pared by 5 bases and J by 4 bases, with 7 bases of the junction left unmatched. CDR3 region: CASSRSGGARETQYF. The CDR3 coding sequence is TGTGCCAGCAGCCGCAGCGGGGGGGCTCGAGAGACCCAGTACTTC.

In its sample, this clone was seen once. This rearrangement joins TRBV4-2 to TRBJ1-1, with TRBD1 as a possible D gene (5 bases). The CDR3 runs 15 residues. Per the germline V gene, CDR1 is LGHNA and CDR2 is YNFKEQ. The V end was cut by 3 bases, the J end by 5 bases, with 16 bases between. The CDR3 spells CASSHLRGGGTEAFF. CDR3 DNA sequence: TGTGCCAGCAGCCACCTGAGGGGAGGCGGGACTGAAGCTTTCTTT.

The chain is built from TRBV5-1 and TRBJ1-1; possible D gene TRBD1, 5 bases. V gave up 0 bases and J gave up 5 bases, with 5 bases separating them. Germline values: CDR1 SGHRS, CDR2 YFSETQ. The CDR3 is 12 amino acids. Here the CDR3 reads CASSLEGTEAFF. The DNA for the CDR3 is TGCGCCAGCAGCTTGGAGGGGACTGAAGCTTTCTTT.

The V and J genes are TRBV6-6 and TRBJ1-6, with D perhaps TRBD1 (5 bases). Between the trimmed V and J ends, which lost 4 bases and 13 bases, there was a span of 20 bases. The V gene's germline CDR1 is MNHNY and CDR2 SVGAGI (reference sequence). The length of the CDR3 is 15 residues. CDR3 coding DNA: TGTGCCAGCAGTTTAGGGGCCTTGAATGGGGATCCCCTCCACTTT. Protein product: CASSLGALNGDPLHF.

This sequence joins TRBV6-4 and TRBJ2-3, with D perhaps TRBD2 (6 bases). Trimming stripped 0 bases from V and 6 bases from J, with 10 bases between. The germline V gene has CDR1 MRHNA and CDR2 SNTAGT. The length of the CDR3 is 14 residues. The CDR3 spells CASSDSRAGDTQYF. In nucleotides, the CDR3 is TGTGCCAGCAGTGACTCGAGGGCGGGGGATACGCAGTATTTT.

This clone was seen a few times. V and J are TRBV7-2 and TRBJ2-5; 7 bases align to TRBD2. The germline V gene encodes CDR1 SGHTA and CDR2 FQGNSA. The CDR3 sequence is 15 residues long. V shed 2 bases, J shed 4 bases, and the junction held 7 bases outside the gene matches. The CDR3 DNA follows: TGTGCCAGCAGCTTAATTGGCGGGGGTGGAGAGACCCAGTACTTC. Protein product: CASSLIGGGGETQYF.

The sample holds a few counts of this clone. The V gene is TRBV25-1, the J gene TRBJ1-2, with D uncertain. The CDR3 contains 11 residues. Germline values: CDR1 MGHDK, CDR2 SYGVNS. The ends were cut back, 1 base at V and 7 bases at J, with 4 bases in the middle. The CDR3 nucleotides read TGTGCCAGCAGTGAATCTCGTGGCTACACCTTC. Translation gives CASSESRGYTF.

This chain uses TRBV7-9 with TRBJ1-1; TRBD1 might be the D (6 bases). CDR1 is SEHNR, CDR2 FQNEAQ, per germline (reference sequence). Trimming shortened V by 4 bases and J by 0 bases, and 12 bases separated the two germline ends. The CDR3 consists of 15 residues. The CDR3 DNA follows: TGTGCCAGCAGCTCGAGGACAGTCCTGAACACTGAAGCTTTCTTT. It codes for CASSSRTVLNTEAFF. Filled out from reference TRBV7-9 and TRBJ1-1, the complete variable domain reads DTGVSQNPRHKITKRGQNVTFRCDPISEHNRLYWYRQTLGQGPEFLTYFQNEAQLEKSRLLSDRFSAERPKGSFSTLEIQRTEQGDSAMYLCASSSRTVLNTEAFFGQGTRLTVV.

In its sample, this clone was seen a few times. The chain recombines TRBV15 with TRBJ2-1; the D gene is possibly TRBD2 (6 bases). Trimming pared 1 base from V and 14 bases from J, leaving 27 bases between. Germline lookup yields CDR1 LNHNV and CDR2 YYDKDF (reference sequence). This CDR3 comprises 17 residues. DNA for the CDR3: TGTGCCACCAGCAGAGTCCCGCCGAAAAGTAAGACTAGAATGGAGTTCTTC. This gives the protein CATSRVPPKSKTRMEFF.

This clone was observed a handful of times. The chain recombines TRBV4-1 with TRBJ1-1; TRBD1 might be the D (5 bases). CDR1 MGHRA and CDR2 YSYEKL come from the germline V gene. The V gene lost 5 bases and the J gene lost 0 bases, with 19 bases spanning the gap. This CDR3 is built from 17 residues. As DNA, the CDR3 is TGCGCCAGCAGCGCCCAGGGTACTAAGACCCTGAACACTGAAGCTTTCTTT. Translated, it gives CASSAQGTKTLNTEAFF.

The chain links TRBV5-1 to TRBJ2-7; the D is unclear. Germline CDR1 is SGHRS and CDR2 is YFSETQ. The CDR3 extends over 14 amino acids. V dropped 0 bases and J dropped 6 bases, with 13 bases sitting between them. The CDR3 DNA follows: TGCGCCAGCAGCTTGGCGTCAGAGGATTTCGAGCAGTACTTC. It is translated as CASSLASEDFEQYF.

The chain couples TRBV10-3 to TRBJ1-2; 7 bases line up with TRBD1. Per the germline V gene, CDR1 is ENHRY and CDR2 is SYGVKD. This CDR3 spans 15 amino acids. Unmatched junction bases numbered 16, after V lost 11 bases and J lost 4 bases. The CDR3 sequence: CASRQGTGYSYGYTF. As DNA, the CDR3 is TGTGCCTCTAGACAGGGAACTGGGTATAGCTATGGCTACACCTTC.

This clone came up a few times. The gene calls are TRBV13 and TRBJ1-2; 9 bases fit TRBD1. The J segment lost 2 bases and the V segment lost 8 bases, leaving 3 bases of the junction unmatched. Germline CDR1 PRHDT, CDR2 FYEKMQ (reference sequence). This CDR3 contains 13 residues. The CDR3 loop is CASGDRVNYGYTF. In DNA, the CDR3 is TGTGCCAGCGGGGACAGGGTGAACTATGGCTACACCTTC.

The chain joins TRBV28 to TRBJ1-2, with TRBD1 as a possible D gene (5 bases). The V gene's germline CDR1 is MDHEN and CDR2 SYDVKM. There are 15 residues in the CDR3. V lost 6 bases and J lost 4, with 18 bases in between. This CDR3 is CASSRPQDIIYGYTF. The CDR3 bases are TGTGCCAGCAGCAGACCTCAGGACATTATCTATGGCTACACCTTC.

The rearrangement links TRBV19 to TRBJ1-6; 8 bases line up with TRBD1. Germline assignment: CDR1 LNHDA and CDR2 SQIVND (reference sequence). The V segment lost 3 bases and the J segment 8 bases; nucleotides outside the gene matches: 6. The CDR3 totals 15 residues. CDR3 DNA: TGTGCCAGTAGTATTCAGGGGGCGAGATATTCACCCCTCCACTTT. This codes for CASSIQGARYSPLHF.